The source of this T cell receptor (beta chain) is a study of cytomegalovirus exposure and HLA in healthy donors. This clone was seen more than once but under ten times. The CDR3 extends over 13 amino acids. Germline loops: CDR1 SGDLS, CDR2 YYNGEE. V shed 6 bases and J 10 bases; nucleotides not matched to a gene: 6. Primers for the PCR totalled 60 Vbeta and 13 Jbeta. Profiling relied on immunoSEQ multiplex PCR, and the TCRdb table lists in-frame clones only, not all of them. The sample consists of more than 75,000 clones, approximately 84% of them appearing once. The chain has TRBV9 and TRBJ1-6; 8 bases are a match to TRBD1. The clonotype was recovered from a woman aged 18-29 years in good health and CMV-seropositive. Sequencing was performed on PBMCs. The DNA for the CDR3 is TGTGCCAGCAATCAGGGGGCGCGATCACCCCTCCACTTT. Its translation is CASNQGARSPLHF.